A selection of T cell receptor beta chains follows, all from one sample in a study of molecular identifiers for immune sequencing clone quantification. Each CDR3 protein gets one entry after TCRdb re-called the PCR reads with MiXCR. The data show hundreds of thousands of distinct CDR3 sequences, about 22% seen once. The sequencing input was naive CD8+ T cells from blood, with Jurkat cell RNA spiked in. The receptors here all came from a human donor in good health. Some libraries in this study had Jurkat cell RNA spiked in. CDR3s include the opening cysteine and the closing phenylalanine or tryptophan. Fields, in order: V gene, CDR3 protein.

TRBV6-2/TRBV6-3 CASTLWFNTDTQYF
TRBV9 CASSVYGGETQYF
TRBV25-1 CASSGRGEGHEQFF
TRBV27 CASWTGGSYNEQFF
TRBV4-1 CASSQQSGIGNQETQYF
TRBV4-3 CASSQEGRANSPLHF
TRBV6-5 CASSGGRSTSSYEQYF
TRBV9 CASSVDGTYNSPLHF
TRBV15 CATSRDLGLVGEQYF
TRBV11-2 CASSLVANIAETQYF
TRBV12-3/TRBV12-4 CASSLNQGWVTQYF
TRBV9 CASSATGGSTEAFF
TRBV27 CASSHKRTGGPYEQYF
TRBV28 CASSFLAGNAIYF
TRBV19 CASSIDRTYTDTQYF
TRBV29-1 CSVERTGINYGYTF
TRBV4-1 CASSQVPVSTDTQYF
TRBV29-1 CSGLGFSTDTQYF
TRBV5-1 CASSRGSYNEQFF
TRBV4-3 CASSQERERTYNEQFF
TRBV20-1 CSARQAKDHTDTQYF
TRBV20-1 CSAVSSGGVTQYF
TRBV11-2 CASSLSFGNEQSF
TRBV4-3 CASSPQGSSYNEQFF
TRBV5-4 CASSSRGGLNTEAFF
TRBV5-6 CASNEGQLRGLETQYF
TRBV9 CASSEGNSLTEAFF
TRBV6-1 CASGNRADTGELFF
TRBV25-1 CASSDTGGRREQYF
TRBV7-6 CASSLDPFNEQYF
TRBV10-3 CAISDPGTSGGPLTQETQYF
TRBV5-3 CASSVTPRGNQPQHF
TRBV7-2 CASSLFGGEPQYF
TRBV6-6 CASTRTGERYEQYF
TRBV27 CASSFIGTDTQYF